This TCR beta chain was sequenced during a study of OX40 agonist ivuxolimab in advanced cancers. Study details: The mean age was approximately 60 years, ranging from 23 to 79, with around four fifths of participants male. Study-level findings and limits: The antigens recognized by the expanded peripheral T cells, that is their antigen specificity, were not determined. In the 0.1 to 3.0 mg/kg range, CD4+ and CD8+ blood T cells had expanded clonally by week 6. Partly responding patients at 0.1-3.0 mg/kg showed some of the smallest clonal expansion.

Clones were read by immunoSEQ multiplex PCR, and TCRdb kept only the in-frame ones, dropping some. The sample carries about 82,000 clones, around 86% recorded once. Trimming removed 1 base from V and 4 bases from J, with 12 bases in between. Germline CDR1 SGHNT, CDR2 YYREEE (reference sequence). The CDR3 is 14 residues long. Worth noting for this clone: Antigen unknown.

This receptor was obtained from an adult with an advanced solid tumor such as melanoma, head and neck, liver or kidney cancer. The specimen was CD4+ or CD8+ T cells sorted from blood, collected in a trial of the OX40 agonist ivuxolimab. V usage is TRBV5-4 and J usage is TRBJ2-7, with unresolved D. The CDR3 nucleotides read TGTGCCAGCAGCTTGAACAGTGCGATTTACGAGCAGTACTTC. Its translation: CASSLNSAIYEQYF.